One sample yielded the 8 T cell receptor beta chains listed below, sequenced in a study of shared clonotypes between healthy human individuals. Only in-frame clones appear in the TCRdb table, and some are missing; sequencing was by immunoSEQ multiplex PCR. Found here are approximately 740,000 clones, less than 85% of them singletons; the top ten hold about 1.8%. Sequences were obtained from memory CD4+ T cells sorted from blood. The subset denotes: CD45RA-negative fraction. Receptors were obtained from a woman in her 30s in good health.

Details on this clone: Additional DNA sequences in this sample encode the identical CDR3. The chain has TRBV7-9 and TRBJ2-7; D possibly corresponds to TRBD2 (5 bases). V was clipped by 4 bases and J by 1 base, with 11 bases between them. CDR3 size: 14 residues. Germline CDR1 SEHNR, CDR2 FQNEAQ (reference sequence). Here the CDR3 reads CASSSRSGSYEQYF. Written as DNA, the CDR3 is TGTGCCAGCAGCTCCCGCTCGGGATCCTACGAGCAGTACTTC.

The chain is built from TRBV5-1 and TRBJ2-5; D uncertain. Trimming took off 2 bases at V and 5 bases at J, with 10 bases between the two ends. The CDR3 loop spans 13 amino acids. In germline, CDR1 is SGHRS, CDR2 YFSETQ. CDR3 loop: CASSLVGKETQYF. CDR3 sequence (DNA): TGCGCCAGCAGCTTAGTGGGGAAGGAGACCCAGTACTTC.

The chain recombines TRBV6-5 with TRBJ2-7, with 7 bases fitting TRBD1. The germline V gene encodes CDR1 MNHEY and CDR2 SVGAGI. Germline trimming cut 0 bases from V and 5 bases from J; bases unmatched to any gene: 7. The CDR3 totals 15 residues. The CDR3 loop reads CASSYSRQGGHEQYF. CDR3 bases: TGTGCCAGCAGTTACTCCAGACAGGGTGGCCACGAGCAGTACTTC.

This clone has a handful of counts. The chain recombines TRBV29-1 with TRBJ2-5, with 8 bases identical to TRBD2. J was trimmed by 5 bases and V by 4 bases; bases with no gene match: 3. The CDR3 has 12 amino acids. From germline, CDR1 is SQVTM and CDR2 ANQGSEA. CDR3 sequence: CSVGGGPETQYF. CDR3 DNA: TGCAGCGTTGGCGGGGGGCCGGAGACCCAGTACTTC.

The chain couples TRBV6-1 to TRBJ1-2, with D perhaps matching TRBD1 (6 bases). CDR3 size: 12 residues. V lost 3 bases and J 8 bases, leaving 10 bases between the germline ends. CDR1 and CDR2 (germline): MNHNS, SASEGT. The CDR3 DNA reads TGTGCCAGCAGTGACTATACAGGGGGCTACACCTTC. This translates into CASSDYTGGYTF.

The gene calls are TRBV5-1 and TRBJ2-2; D unclear. V gave up 0 bases and J gave up 7 bases, with 7 bases separating them. CDR3 length: 13 amino acids. Germline CDR1 is SGHRS and CDR2 is YFSETQ. For the CDR3, the DNA is TGCGCCAGCAGCTTGGACGTGAACGGGGAGCTGTTTTTT. Its protein product is CASSLDVNGELFF.

The chain carries TRBV5-5 and TRBJ1-2; unclear D gene. The CDR3 is 14 residues long. With 4 bases removed from V and 4 bases from J, the gap between germline ends came to 14 bases. The germline gives CDR1 SGHKS, CDR2 YYEKEE (reference sequence). In nucleotides, the CDR3 is TGTGCCAGCAGCGTCACACAGATGAGCTATGGCTACACCTTC. Its protein product is CASSVTQMSYGYTF.

The V gene is TRBV7-2, the J gene TRBJ2-1; D is ambiguous. The CDR3 runs to 15 residues. V was clipped by 1 base and J by 3 bases, with 10 bases between them. The germline CDR1 and CDR2 sequences are SGHTA and FQGNSA. The DNA for the CDR3 is TGTGCCAGCAGCTTAGGTCCGCCAGACTACAATGAGCAGTTCTTC. It is translated as CASSLGPPDYNEQFF.